Shown below are 25 T cell receptor beta chains from a single sample sequenced in a study of blood T cell repertoires in COVID-19. Assay used: immunoSEQ multiplex PCR; TCRdb lists only in-frame clones, some missing. In the table there are about 150,000 clones, roughly 90% of which are singletons. The source material was PBMCs or T cells enriched from blood (not recorded which). The receptors shown here come from a woman in her 30s with acute COVID-19.

The V call is TRBV6-5, the J call TRBJ2-3; 9 bases map to TRBD2. Germline values: CDR1 MNHEY, CDR2 SVGAGI. V dropped 3 bases and J dropped 4; count of bases not matched to a gene: 5. The CDR3 runs to 15 residues. The CDR3 region is CASSYIAGAADTQYF. CDR3 bases: TGTGCCAGCAGTTATATAGCGGGAGCGGCAGATACGCAGTATTTT.

The chain employs TRBV6-6 and TRBJ1-1; 11 positions match TRBD1. Germline V CDR1 and CDR2: MNHNY, SVGAGI (reference sequence). With V trimmed by 6 bases and J by 5 bases, 5 bases remained unmatched. This CDR3 comprises 14 residues. CDR3 residues: CASRYGQGATEAFF. CDR3 coding DNA: TGTGCCAGCAGGTACGGACAGGGGGCAACTGAAGCTTTCTTT.

The V call is TRBV9, the J call TRBJ2-3; a weak D match, TRBD1 (6 bases). V lost 2 bases, J lost 0 bases, and 28 bases lay in between. The CDR3 runs to 21 residues. Germline assignment: CDR1 SGDLS and CDR2 YYNGEE. CDR3 in amino acids: CASSVSGARSRGGTSTDTQYF. For the CDR3, the DNA is TGTGCCAGCAGCGTTTCCGGGGCTAGGTCGAGAGGGGGTACTAGCACAGATACGCAGTATTTT.

J is TRBJ2-5 and V is TRBV2, with 9 nucleotides matching TRBD2. The CDR3 extends over 15 amino acids. V trimming: 4 bases; J trimming: 5 bases; junction bases outside the gene matches: 8. Germline CDR1 SNHLY, CDR2 FYNNEI. CDR3 residues: CASSAPAGGGETQYF. CDR3 coding DNA: TGTGCCAGCAGTGCTCCAGCGGGAGGTGGGGAGACCCAGTACTTC.

V is TRBV19 and J is TRBJ1-5; no definite D call. CDR1 is LNHDA, CDR2 SQIVND, per germline (reference sequence). V was shortened by 2 bases and J by 0 bases, with 8 bases between the two germline ends. This CDR3 region has 15 residues. The CDR3 reads CASSIKTYSNQPQHF. CDR3 sequence (DNA): TGTGCCAGTAGTATAAAGACTTATAGCAATCAGCCCCAGCATTTT.

This clone turned up a few times. V and J are TRBV7-8 and TRBJ2-1; weak D call: TRBD2 (5 bases). The CDR3 length is 16 residues. Germline V gene data show CDR1 as SGHVS and CDR2 as FQNEAQ. The V and J ends lost 5 bases and 7 bases respectively, with 21 bases between them. In DNA, the CDR3 is TGTGCCAGCAGCACCGGAACCGGAGGATACAAGAATGAGCAGTTCTTC. It codes for CASSTGTGGYKNEQFF.

The rearrangement links TRBV12-3 or TRBV12-4 to TRBJ1-1; D is possibly TRBD1 (5 bases). This CDR3 has 13 amino acids. The V gene lost 3 bases and the J gene lost 6 bases, with 11 bases spanning the gap. CDR3 nucleotides: TGTGCCAGCAGTTTTCGACAGCTTGCTGAAGCTTTCTTT. Translated: CASSFRQLAEAFF.

The gene calls are TRBV5-4 and TRBJ2-7; D remains unclear. The V end lost 0 bases, the J end lost 3 bases, and 13 bases lay between the germline ends. This CDR3 region has 15 residues. CDR1 and CDR2 (germline): SGHNT, YYREEE (reference sequence). CDR3 sequence: CASSLGPGISYEQYF. The CDR3 bases are TGTGCCAGCAGCTTGGGTCCAGGCATTAGCTACGAGCAGTACTTC. The complete variable domain, with remaining parts taken from reference TRBV5-4 and TRBJ2-7, reads ETGVTQSPTHLIKTRGQQVTLRCSSQSGHNTVSWYQQALGQGPQFIFQYYREEENGRGNFPPRFSGLQFPNYSSELNVNALELDDSALYLCASSLGPGISYEQYFGPGTRLTVT.

V and J are TRBV28 and TRBJ1-2, with TRBD1 matching over 7 bases. The J segment lost 4 bases and the V segment lost 7 bases, leaving 15 bases of the junction unmatched. The CDR3 totals 16 residues. Germline CDR1 MDHEN, CDR2 SYDVKM. CDR3 protein: CASILNSPGQSYGYTF. CDR3 DNA: TGTGCCAGCATCCTCAATTCTCCGGGACAGTCCTATGGCTACACCTTC.

The rearrangement joins TRBV5-6 to TRBJ1-2; tentatively, D is TRBD1 (6 bases). Trimming pared 0 bases from V and 6 bases from J, leaving 9 bases between. This CDR3 is built from 13 residues. Germline CDR1 and CDR2: SGHDT and YYEEEE. CDR3 sequence: CASSLDRDNGYTF. The CDR3 DNA is TGTGCCAGCAGCTTGGACAGGGACAATGGCTACACCTTC.

This chain uses TRBV11-2 with TRBJ1-3; D not certain. Between the trimmed V and J ends, which lost 1 base and 4 bases, there was a span of 14 bases. This CDR3 region has 16 residues. CDR1 and CDR2 from the germline V gene are SGHAT and FQNNGV. Here the CDR3 DNA reads TGTGCCAGCAGCTTAGTCCCCGGTTCACCCGGAAACACCATATATTTT. Translated: CASSLVPGSPGNTIYF.

The chain has TRBV28 and TRBJ1-2, with TRBD1 identical over 11 bases. This CDR3 region has 15 residues. Germline CDR1 is MDHEN and CDR2 is SYDVKM. With V trimmed by 6 bases and J by 7 bases, 10 bases remained unmatched. The CDR3 loop is CASRETGTGGFGYTF. CDR3 nucleotides: TGTGCCAGCAGAGAGACCGGGACAGGGGGTTTTGGCTACACCTTC.

V gene TRBV27 combines with J gene TRBJ1-4; possible D gene TRBD1, 5 bases. The CDR3 has 15 residues. Germline V gene lookup returns CDR1 MNHEY and CDR2 SMNVEV (reference sequence). Trimming removed 8 bases from V and 2 bases from J, with 15 bases in between. CDR3 amino acids: CASAFRTGTNEKLFF. The CDR3 nucleotides are TGTGCCAGCGCGTTTAGAACAGGCACTAATGAAAAACTGTTTTTT.

CDR3: CASSMTGNTGELFF. CDR3 in DNA: TGTGCCAGTAGTATGACAGGGAACACCGGGGAGCTGTTTTTT. This chain connects TRBV19 to TRBJ2-2; D might be TRBD1 (6 bases). Trimming cost V 3 bases and J 1 base, with 6 bases left between them. CDR3 size: 14 residues. Germline loops: CDR1 LNHDA, CDR2 SQIVND (reference sequence).

This rearrangement joins TRBV7-9 to TRBJ2-7; weak D call: TRBD2 (5 bases). The CDR3 runs 13 residues. Looked up from germline, CDR1 is SEHNR and CDR2 is FQNEAQ (reference sequence). Between the trimmed V and J ends, which lost 1 base and 3 bases, there was a span of 7 bases. The CDR3 DNA is TGTGCCAGCAGCTTAGGACGGGACTACGAGCAGTACTTC. Its translation is CASSLGRDYEQYF.

This chain links TRBV5-1 with TRBJ1-1; the D is unclear. This CDR3 has 14 amino acids. Trimming removed 0 bases from V and 0 bases from J, with 6 bases in between. Germline values: CDR1 SGHRS, CDR2 YFSETQ. DNA for the CDR3: TGCGCCAGCAGCTTGGACAGCATGAACACTGAAGCTTTCTTT. Amino acid sequence: CASSLDSMNTEAFF. The full variable domain, rest sourced from reference TRBV5-1 and TRBJ1-1, is KAGVTQTPRYLIKTRGQQVTLSCSPISGHRSVSWYQQTPGQGLQFLFEYFSETQRNKGNFPGRFSGRQFSNSRSEMNVSTLELGDSALYLCASSLDSMNTEAFFGQGTRLTVV.

This rearrangement joins TRBV9 to TRBJ2-5, with D possibly TRBD2 on 7 matching bases. Germline CDR1 SGDLS, CDR2 YYNGEE. Trimming shortened V by 0 bases and J by 4 bases, and 13 bases separated the two germline ends. The CDR3 runs to 15 residues. The CDR3 protein is CASSVVGGAGETQYF. The CDR3 DNA follows: TGTGCCAGCAGCGTAGTTGGGGGGGCGGGAGAGACCCAGTACTTC.

As regards this clone: The sample carries other DNA sequences with the same CDR3. The chain combines TRBV12-3 or TRBV12-4 with TRBJ2-5; D gene ambiguous. V was clipped by 4 bases and J by 2 bases, with 2 bases between them. This CDR3 spans 11 amino acids. CDR3 in DNA: TGTGCCAGCAGTTCGCAAGAGACCCAGTACTTC. Residues: CASSSQETQYF.

This rearrangement joins TRBV29-1 to TRBJ2-5; 10 bases agree with TRBD2. The CDR3 length is 20 residues. Germline V gives CDR1 SQVTM, CDR2 ANQGSEA. V lost 7 bases, J lost 1 base, and 24 bases stayed unmatched. CDR3: CSGWSGRALRTLCIQETQYF. CDR3 nucleotide sequence: TGCAGCGGTTGGAGCGGGAGGGCCCTCCGGACCCTCTGTATCCAAGAGACCCAGTACTTC.

This rearrangement joins TRBV7-3 to TRBJ2-2; tentative D call: TRBD2 (6 bases). The V gene's germline CDR1 is SGHTA and CDR2 FQGTGA. V lost 5 bases to trimming and J lost 1 base, with 14 bases between them. The CDR3 totals 16 residues. In DNA form, the CDR3 reads TGTGCCAGCAGCCCCGGATCCGGGGGGAACACCGGGGAGCTGTTTTTT. It specifies CASSPGSGGNTGELFF.

V is TRBV28 and J is TRBJ2-1; 9 bases align to TRBD2. Germline V gene sequence: CDR1 MDHEN, CDR2 SYDVKM. The V gene end was trimmed by 3 bases and the J gene end by 10 bases; junction bases not matched to a gene: 10. The CDR3 contains 15 residues. Here the CDR3 DNA reads TGTGCCAGCAGTTTCGGGACTAGCTTTACCTCGGAGCAGTTCTTC. As protein: CASSFGTSFTSEQFF.

The chain is built from TRBV19 and TRBJ1-1; 10 bases fit TRBD1. V lost 3 bases to trimming and J lost 6 bases; unmatched junction nucleotides: 7. Germline V gene sequence: CDR1 LNHDA, CDR2 SQIVND (reference sequence). There are 15 residues in the CDR3. The CDR3 bases are TGTGCCAGTAGTATCAAGGGACAGGGGACGGCTGAAGCTTTCTTT. This gives the protein CASSIKGQGTAEAFF.

J is TRBJ2-7 and V is TRBV9, with D hard to call. This CDR3 contains 12 residues. Germline V gives CDR1 SGDLS, CDR2 YYNGEE. V lost 5 bases and J lost 4, with 10 bases in between. The CDR3 protein is CASSRNNYEQYF. DNA for the CDR3: TGTGCCAGCAGTCGTAATAATTACGAGCAGTACTTC.

V is TRBV7-8 and J is TRBJ2-1; 13 bases match TRBD2. V was pared by 5 bases and J by 8 bases, with 15 bases of the junction left unmatched. Per the germline V gene, CDR1 is SGHVS and CDR2 is FQNEAQ. The CDR3 spans 18 residues. The CDR3 DNA sequence: TGTGCCAGCAGCCAGTCAGGGACTAGCGGGGTGGTGTCGGATGAGCAGTTCTTC. It encodes CASSQSGTSGVVSDEQFF.

A single count supports this clone. V and J are TRBV18 and TRBJ1-4; tentatively, D is TRBD1 (5 bases). CDR1 is KGHSH, CDR2 LQKENI, per germline. The CDR3 runs 14 residues. V was shortened by 4 bases and J by 8 bases, with 14 bases between the two germline ends. The CDR3 reads CASSRAGQDEKLFF. The CDR3 DNA reads as TGTGCCAGCTCACGGGCAGGGCAGGACGAAAAACTGTTTTTT.